This TCR beta chain originates from a study of OX40 agonist ivuxolimab in advanced cancers. Turning to the study itself: Patients undergoing dose escalation presented with hepatocellular carcinoma, melanoma, renal cell or head and neck cancer. Cohort: roughly 80% men, mean age around 60, aged about 23 to 79. Points from the study as a whole: Fewer expanded clones were found on average in CD4+ than in CD8+ T cells. Patients who responded partially at 0.1-3.0 mg/kg showed clonal expansion ranking among the lowest.

Comments on this clone: Its target is not known.

TCRdb's table, derived via immunoSEQ multiplex PCR, lists solely in-frame clones and lacks some. The table shows some 99,000 clones, with about nine tenths occurring only once. V lost 4 bases and J lost 7, with 25 bases in between. Per germline, CDR1 MNHNS and CDR2 SASEGT. The CDR3 is made up of 18 amino acids. Material: CD4+ or CD8+ T cells sorted from blood, obtained in a trial of the OX40 agonist ivuxolimab. The clonotype originates from an adult with an advanced solid tumor such as melanoma, head and neck, liver or kidney cancer. V usage is TRBV6-1 and J usage is TRBJ2-2; possible D gene TRBD2, 5 bases. The CDR3 loop is CASSGGRTYLGWIGELFF. CDR3 DNA sequence: TGTGCCAGCAGTGGCGGGCGAACTTACCTCGGGTGGATCGGGGAGCTGTTTTTT.